The clone carrying this T cell receptor (beta chain) was seen more than once but under ten times. V lost 4 bases and J 0 bases, leaving 7 bases between the germline ends. Germline CDR1 reads LGHDT; CDR2 reads YNNKEL (reference sequence). CDR3 size: 14 residues. The data originate from a study of blood T cell repertoires in COVID-19. Study at large: Samples representing acute and convalescent COVID-19 were sourced from the United States, Italy and Spain. Sources were T cells, B-cell-depleted T cells, or PBMCs; the material itself was cDNA or gDNA.

Original processing methods: By means of reference gene primer amplification, nucleated cell counts were estimated. The table came from immunoSEQ multiplex PCR; TCRdb's copy has only in-frame clones and leaves some out. V and J calls and clone size are those listed in that table; D and trimming were worked out from the DNA. The table records approximately 13,000 clones, 75% to 85% of them present only once. Specimen: peripheral blood. This sequence joins TRBV3-1 (or the pseudogene TRBV3-2) and TRBJ2-1; D call uncertain. The TCR sequence derives from a woman aged 45 to 65 with active or convalescent COVID-19. CDR3: CASSPTSSYNEQFF. CDR3 in DNA: TGTGCCAGCAGCCCCACGAGCTCCTACAATGAGCAGTTCTTC.